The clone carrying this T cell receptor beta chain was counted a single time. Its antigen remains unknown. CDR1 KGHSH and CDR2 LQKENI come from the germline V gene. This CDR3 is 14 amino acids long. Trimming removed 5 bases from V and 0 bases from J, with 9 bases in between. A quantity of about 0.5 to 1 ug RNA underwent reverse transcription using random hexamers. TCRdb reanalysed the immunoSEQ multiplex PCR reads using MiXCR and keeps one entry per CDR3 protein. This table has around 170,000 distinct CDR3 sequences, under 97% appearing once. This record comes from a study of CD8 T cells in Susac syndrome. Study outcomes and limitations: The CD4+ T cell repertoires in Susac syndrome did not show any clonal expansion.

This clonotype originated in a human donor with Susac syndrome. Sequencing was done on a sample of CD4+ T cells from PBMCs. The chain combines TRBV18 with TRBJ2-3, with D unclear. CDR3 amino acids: CASSSPQSTDTQYF. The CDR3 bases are TGTGCCAGCTCATCCCCGCAGAGCACAGATACGCAGTATTTT.